The entry below gives a single T cell receptor (beta chain) sequence along with its context. Its specificity is unknown. TCRbeta library construction was performed incorporating unique molecular identifiers. TCRdb itself ran the PCR reads through MiXCR, one entry per CDR3 protein. The table has fewer than 750,000 distinct CDR3 sequences, under 25% seen once. V lost 3 bases to trimming and J lost 3 bases, with 11 bases between them. This CDR3 contains 14 residues. The germline CDR1 and CDR2 sequences are MGHDK and SYGVNS. This record comes from a study of T-cell reconstitution after alpha-beta-depleted transplantation in children. Overall study results and limits: Counts and diversity of T cells one year after transplant came mostly from newly produced T cells. Alpha-beta T cells about two months after transplant reportedly derived from several hundred expanded graft clones.

This rearrangement joins TRBV25-1 to TRBJ1-1; weak D call: TRBD1 (5 bases). The sequence came from a boy in the first two years of life who had a stem cell transplant for acute myeloid leukemia, so the T cells may come from the graft donor. The material sequenced was PBMCs, mostly from graft donor cells, taken 360 days after TCRalphabeta/CD19-depleted stem cell transplant. The CDR3 DNA follows: TGTGCCAGCAGTGATTGGGTGGGGGACACTGAAGCTTTCTTT. It is translated as CASSDWVGDTEAFF.